Given below is one T cell receptor beta chain in context. As yet, its antigen is unknown. Sequenced by immunoSEQ multiplex PCR; TCRdb stores in-frame clones only, minus some. The sample lists some 61,000 clones, about 90% occurring once. The data belong to a study of T cell responses to AZD1222 COVID-19 vaccine. Study-level findings and limits: It should be noted that donors were predominantly white British and more often female, and clonal diversity was possibly underestimated.

The germline V gene encodes CDR1 DFQATT and CDR2 SNEGSKA (reference sequence). CDR3 size: 13 residues. The ends were cut back, 3 bases at V and 9 bases at J, with 15 bases in the middle. This TCR came from an adult in good health. The chain recombines TRBV20-1 with TRBJ1-3; TRBD1 is a possible D gene (5 bases). The sequencing here drew on peripheral blood, taken on day 0 of AZD1222 vaccination. The CDR3 DNA is TGCAGTGCTAGTGGTCGGAATGGGGCCACCATATATTTT. Translation gives CSASGRNGATIYF.